This T cell receptor (beta chain) appears in the sequencing data of a study of cytomegalovirus exposure and HLA in healthy donors. This PCR relied on a set of 60 Vbeta primers and 13 Jbeta primers. The protocol was immunoSEQ multiplex PCR, while the TCRdb copy is restricted to in-frame clones and leaves out a portion. The sample includes more than 110,000 clones, approximately 79% of them seen just once. Germline lookup yields CDR1 MNHEY and CDR2 SVGAGI. V was pared by 6 bases and J by 6 bases, with 12 bases between. The CDR3 has 13 residues. The TCR was taken from a man aged 18-30 years in good health and CMV-seronegative. The chain combines TRBV6-5 with TRBJ1-5, with a possible D match to TRBD1 (6 bases). The sample taken for sequencing was PBMCs. CDR3 protein: CASRASRGQPQHF. CDR3 nucleotides: TGTGCCAGCAGAGCAAGCAGGGGTCAGCCCCAGCATTTT.